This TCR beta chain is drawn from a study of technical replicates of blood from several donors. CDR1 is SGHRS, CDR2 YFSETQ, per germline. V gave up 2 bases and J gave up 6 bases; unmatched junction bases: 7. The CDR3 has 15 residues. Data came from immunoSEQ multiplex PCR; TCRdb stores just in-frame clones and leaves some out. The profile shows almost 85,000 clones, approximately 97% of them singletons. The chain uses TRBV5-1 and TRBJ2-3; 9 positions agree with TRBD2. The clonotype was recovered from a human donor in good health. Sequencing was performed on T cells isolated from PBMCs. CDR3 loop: CASSFGASGADTQYF. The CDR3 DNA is TGCGCCAGCAGCTTCGGGGCTAGCGGGGCGGATACGCAGTATTTT.